The 11 T cell receptor beta chains presented below share a single source sample, sequenced in a study of blood T cell repertoires in COVID-19. The assay was immunoSEQ multiplex PCR, and TCRdb's table has in-frame clones only and misses some. The sample carries about 11,000 clones, about 70% recorded once. Sequencing input: peripheral blood. These receptors all stem from a man aged 55-75 years with COVID-19, enrolled during active disease.

This clone showed up just once. The genes are TRBV5-4 and TRBJ1-2; 12 bases agree with TRBD1. The CDR3 consists of 14 residues. After removal of 3 bases from V and 7 bases from J, the junction contained 4 bases not matched to a gene. CDR1 and CDR2 from the germline V gene are SGHNT and YYREEE (reference sequence). The CDR3 DNA reads TGTGCCAGCAGCTGGGACAGGGGGCTTGGTGGCTACACCTTC. Its protein product is CASSWDRGLGGYTF.

Judged by abundance, this clone is large. The rearrangement uses TRBV5-1 and TRBJ1-1, with a tentative D call TRBD1 (5 bases). V shed 2 bases and J shed 0 bases, with 8 bases lying between them. Germline loops: CDR1 SGHRS, CDR2 YFSETQ. This CDR3 has 14 amino acids. DNA for the CDR3: TGCGCCAGCAGCTTTCAGGGTATGAACACTGAAGCTTTCTTT. Translation gives CASSFQGMNTEAFF.

V usage is TRBV7-8 and J usage is TRBJ1-1, with no clear D. Looked up from germline, CDR1 is SGHVS and CDR2 is FQNEAQ. V lost 5 bases, J lost 0 bases, and 13 bases lay in between. CDR3 length: 15 residues. In DNA, the CDR3 is TGTGCCAGCAGCCCCCGGGGAGCTGTGAACACTGAAGCTTTCTTT. It is translated as CASSPRGAVNTEAFF.

The CDR3 spells CASSYGSAERGETQYF. CDR3 sequence (DNA): TGTGCCAGCAGTTACGGGTCGGCGGAGCGGGGGGAGACCCAGTACTTC. The chain links TRBV6-2 or TRBV6-3 to TRBJ2-5, with 8 bases matching TRBD2. Per germline, CDR1 MNHEY and CDR2 SVGEGT. The CDR3 is 16 amino acids. With 2 bases clipped from V and 5 bases from J, the junction kept 10 bases outside the gene matches.

This clone was counted only a few times. The V gene is TRBV2, the J gene TRBJ2-7; 8 bases are shared with TRBD1. This CDR3 has 13 residues. Trimming cost V 4 bases and J 7 bases; bases outside gene matches: 6. Germline V gives CDR1 SNHLY, CDR2 FYNNEI. This chain's CDR3 is CASSGARGQEQYF. The CDR3 bases are TGTGCCAGCAGTGGGGCCAGGGGGCAGGAGCAGTACTTC. The full variable domain, with the rest looked up from reference TRBV2 and TRBJ2-7, is EPEVTQTPSHQVTQMGQEVILRCVPISNHLYFYWYRQILGQKVEFLVSFYNNEISEKSEIFDDQFSVERPDGSNFTLKIRSTKLEDSAMYFCASSGARGQEQYFGPGTRLTVT.

The V and J genes are TRBV14 and TRBJ2-2, with D perhaps matching TRBD1 (6 bases). There are 17 residues in the CDR3. The germline V gene encodes CDR1 SGHDN and CDR2 FVKESK. Trimming stripped 0 bases from V and 2 bases from J, with 13 bases between. Here the CDR3 reads CASSQDWGRLNTGELFF. The DNA of the CDR3 is TGTGCCAGCAGCCAAGATTGGGGGCGGCTTAACACCGGGGAGCTGTTTTTT.

The rearrangement joins TRBV21-1 to TRBJ1-2. TRBV21-1 is assigned pseudogene status. The CDR3 is 11 amino acids. CDR3 sequence reads: CASIRGTGYTF. DNA for the CDR3: TGTGCCAGCATCCGGGGGACTGGCTACACCTTC.

The chain carries TRBV27 and TRBJ2-1, with D possibly matching TRBD1 (6 bases). CDR1 MNHEY and CDR2 SMNVEV come from the germline V gene (reference sequence). This CDR3 region has 14 residues. With 5 bases removed from V and 4 bases from J, the gap between germline ends came to 12 bases. Here the CDR3 DNA reads TGTGCCAGCAGTACTCCTAGGGGGTACAATGAGCAGTTCTTC. It yields the protein CASSTPRGYNEQFF.

The genes are TRBV24-1 and TRBJ1-1; D is unclear. This CDR3 spans 15 amino acids. Trimming stripped 2 bases from V and 1 base from J, with 10 bases between. Germline V gene sequence: CDR1 KGHDR, CDR2 SFDVKD. CDR3 in amino acids: CATSDSQTENTEAFF. The CDR3 DNA is TGTGCCACCAGTGATTCCCAGACTGAGAACACTGAAGCTTTCTTT.

A few counts support this clone. The chain carries TRBV19 and TRBJ1-3, with 10 bases matching TRBD1. Germline V gene lookup returns CDR1 LNHDA and CDR2 SQIVND (reference sequence). The CDR3 covers 13 residues. J was trimmed by 9 bases and V by 9 bases; bases with no gene match: 8. The CDR3 protein is CASEPGTGATIYF. In nucleotides, the CDR3 is TGTGCCAGCGAACCCGGGACAGGGGCCACCATATATTTT.

The V call is TRBV5-1, the J call TRBJ1-1; maybe TRBD1 (5 bases). Trimming shortened V by 2 bases and J by 1 base, and 12 bases separated the two germline ends. The germline V gene encodes CDR1 SGHRS and CDR2 YFSETQ. The CDR3 length is 15 residues. The CDR3 DNA reads TGCGCCAGCAGCTTATGGAGAGGACAGAACACTGAAGCTTTCTTT. Protein product: CASSLWRGQNTEAFF. Drawing the rest from reference TRBV5-1 and TRBJ1-1, the complete variable domain is KAGVTQTPRYLIKTRGQQVTLSCSPISGHRSVSWYQQTPGQGLQFLFEYFSETQRNKGNFPGRFSGRQFSNSRSEMNVSTLELGDSALYLCASSLWRGQNTEAFFGQGTRLTVV.